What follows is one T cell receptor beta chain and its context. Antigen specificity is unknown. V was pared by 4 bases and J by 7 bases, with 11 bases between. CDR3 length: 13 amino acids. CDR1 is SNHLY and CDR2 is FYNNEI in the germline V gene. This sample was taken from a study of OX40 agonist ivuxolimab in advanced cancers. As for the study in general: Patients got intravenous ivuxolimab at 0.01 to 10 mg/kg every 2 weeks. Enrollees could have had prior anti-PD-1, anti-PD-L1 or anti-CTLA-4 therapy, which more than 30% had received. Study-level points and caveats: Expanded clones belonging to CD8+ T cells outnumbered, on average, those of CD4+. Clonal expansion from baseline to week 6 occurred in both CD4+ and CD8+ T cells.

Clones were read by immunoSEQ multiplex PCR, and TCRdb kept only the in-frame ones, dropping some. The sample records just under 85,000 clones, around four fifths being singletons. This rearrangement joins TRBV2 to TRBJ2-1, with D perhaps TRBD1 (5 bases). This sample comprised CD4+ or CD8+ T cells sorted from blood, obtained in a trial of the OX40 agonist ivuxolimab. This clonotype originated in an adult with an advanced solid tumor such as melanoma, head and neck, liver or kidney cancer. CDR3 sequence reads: CASSGRGANEQFF. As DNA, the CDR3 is TGTGCCAGCAGTGGCCGTGGGGCTAATGAGCAGTTCTTC.